These T cell receptor beta chains were read from a single sample in a study of identical twins. TCRdb re-analysed the 5' RACE reads in MiXCR, keeping a single row per CDR3 protein. The profile shows about 530,000 distinct CDR3 sequences, around 24% of them singletons. Separately, the same data were catalogued under a study of yellow fever vaccine responses in identical twins.

Sequenced: CD4+ T cells sorted from blood. These receptors were taken from a woman between 18 and 30 years old in good health. Both conserved end residues are part of each CDR3. Fields, in order: V gene, J gene, clone size, D gene, CDR3 protein, CDR3 DNA. The D gene is left open where the match is weak. Size is omitted from some rows. Given values are once, few, many or a class for expanded clones.

>TRBV24-1|TRBJ2-1|NA|NA
CATSERPGRGFDNEQFF
TGTGCCACCAGTGAGCGACCTGGGAGAGGTTTTGACAATGAGCAGTTCTTC
>TRBV5-1|TRBJ2-1|NA|NA
CASSLDRANDLEQFF
TGCGCCAGCAGCTTGGACAGGGCGAACGATTTAGAGCAGTTCTTC
>TRBV7-9|TRBJ2-5|few|NA
CASSLNSVSETQYF
TGTGCCAGCAGCTTAAACAGCGTCTCTGAGACCCAGTACTTC
>TRBV28|TRBJ2-7|NA|NA
CASRGGSREYF
TGTGCCAGCCGGGGTGGCTCCCGGGAGTACTTC
>TRBV10-3|TRBJ2-3|few|TRBD2
CAITETSGGTDTQYF
TGTGCCATCACCGAGACTAGCGGGGGCACAGATACGCAGTATTTT
>TRBV5-1|TRBJ2-1|NA|NA
CASRGQGRNSYNEQFF
TGCGCCAGCAGGGGTCAGGGACGAAACTCCTACAATGAGCAGTTCTTC
>TRBV7-2|TRBJ1-5|NA|NA
CASSPNSGTLSNQPQHF
TGTGCCAGCAGCCCAAATAGTGGGACCCTTAGCAATCAGCCCCAGCATTTT
>TRBV6-1|TRBJ2-7|NA|TRBD2
CASRDLAGSSSYEQYF
TGTGCCAGCAGAGACCTAGCGGGTTCCAGCTCCTACGAGCAGTACTTC
>TRBV15|TRBJ2-2|NA|NA
CATSRSLARTGELFF
TGTGCCACCAGCAGATCCCTAGCGCGCACCGGGGAGCTGTTTTTT
>TRBV7-9|TRBJ1-1|NA|NA
CASRPTGRNTEAFF
TGTGCCAGCAGACCTACCGGGAGGAACACTGAAGCTTTCTTT
>TRBV7-9|TRBJ1-1|NA|NA
CASSLNLGTEAFF
TGTGCCAGCAGCTTAAACCTGGGCACTGAAGCTTTCTTT
>TRBV29-1|TRBJ2-7|many|NA
CSVDWDSPPYEQYF
TGCAGCGTCGATTGGGACTCTCCCCCCTACGAGCAGTACTTC
>TRBV4-2|TRBJ2-1|NA|NA
CASSQVFRTAYNEQFF
TGTGCCAGCAGCCAAGTTTTTCGGACTGCCTACAATGAGCAGTTCTTC
>TRBV10-2|TRBJ2-1|NA|NA
CASSAGGSKGPEQFF
TGCGCCAGCAGTGCAGGAGGGAGTAAGGGGCCTGAGCAGTTCTTC
>TRBV29-1|TRBJ2-1|few|TRBD2
CSVEDEGLAGVSNEQFF
TGCAGCGTTGAAGATGAGGGACTAGCGGGAGTAAGCAATGAGCAGTTCTTC
>TRBV5-1|TRBJ2-1|many|NA
CASSLGQTYNEQFF
TGCGCCAGCAGCTTGGGGCAGACTTACAATGAGCAGTTCTTC
>TRBV29-1|TRBJ2-7|NA|TRBD2
CSVGGLPTSYEQYF
TGCAGCGTGGGGGGACTACCGACCTCCTACGAGCAGTACTTC
>TRBV2|TRBJ2-5|NA|NA
CASRGNGGLQETQYF
TGTGCCAGCAGGGGAAACGGGGGCCTCCAAGAGACCCAGTACTTC
>TRBV10-3|TRBJ2-1|NA|NA
CAIRGGLTYNEQFF
TGTGCCATCAGGGGGGGGCTCACGTACAATGAGCAGTTCTTC
>TRBV11-2|TRBJ2-1|NA|NA
CASSVGLGAFF
NA
>TRBV20-1|TRBJ2-3|few|TRBD2
CSAPATSGTDTQYF
TGCAGTGCACCTGCGACTAGCGGCACAGATACGCAGTATTTT
>TRBV15|TRBJ2-3|few|NA
CATSRETARTDTQYF
TGTGCCACCAGCAGAGAGACAGCACGCACAGATACGCAGTATTTT
>TRBV18|TRBJ2-1|NA|TRBD2
CASSQGLAGVEQFF
TGTGCCAGCTCACAGGGACTAGCGGGAGTGGAGCAGTTCTTC
>TRBV6-2/TRBV6-3|TRBJ2-1|NA|TRBD2
CASSRALTSEANEQFF
TGTGCCAGCAGTCGCGCTTTGACTAGCGAGGCCAATGAGCAGTTCTTC
>TRBV12-3/TRBV12-4|TRBJ1-6|few|TRBD1
CASSNGQGTSPLHF
TGTGCCAGCAGCAATGGACAGGGGACTTCACCCCTCCACTTT
>TRBV29-1|TRBJ2-2|few|NA
CSVSRGANTGELFF
TGCAGCGTTTCCAGGGGTGCGAACACCGGGGAGCTGTTTTTT
>TRBV20-1|TRBJ2-1|NA|TRBD2
CSARPGLAGGPLLYNEQFF
TGCAGTGCTAGACCTGGACTAGCGGGAGGGCCTTTACTATACAATGAGCAGTTCTTC
>TRBV9|TRBJ1-1|few|TRBD1
CASSVTTGGLSEAFF
TGTGCCAGCAGCGTAACCACAGGGGGCTTGAGTGAAGCTTTCTTT
>TRBV10-3|TRBJ1-4|NA|NA
CAISEDLATNEKLFF
TGTGCCATCAGTGAAGACCTAGCAACTAATGAAAAACTGTTTTTT
>TRBV24-1|TRBJ2-3|NA|TRBD1
CATSSDRGSTDTQYF
TGTGCCACCAGTAGCGACAGGGGGAGCACAGATACGCAGTATTTT
>TRBV20-1|TRBJ2-2|NA|TRBD2
CSAPIAGGNTGELFF
TGCAGTGCTCCCATAGCGGGAGGGAATACCGGGGAGCTGTTTTTT
>TRBV25-1|TRBJ2-3|NA|TRBD2
CASSEAPAGGITDTQYF
TGTGCCAGCAGTGAGGCCCCAGCGGGGGGGATTACAGATACGCAGTATTTT
>TRBV7-6|TRBJ1-4|NA|NA
CASSLAGGGREKLFF
TGTGCCAGCAGCTTAGCGGGGGGAGGACGCGAAAAACTGTTTTTT
>TRBV18|TRBJ2-2|NA|NA
CASQNTGELFF
TGTGCCAGTCAGAACACCGGGGAGCTGTTTTTT
>TRBV19|TRBJ2-2|few|NA
CASTTPGTNTGELFF
TGTGCCAGTACGACCCCCGGGACGAACACCGGGGAGCTGTTTTTT
>TRBV7-9|TRBJ2-3|NA|TRBD2
CASSLAPGGSTDTQYF
TGTGCCAGCAGCTTAGCGCCGGGGGGGAGCACAGATACGCAGTATTTT
>TRBV5-1|TRBJ2-1|few|NA
CASSLSQGSSYNEQFF
TGCGCCAGCAGCTTGTCGCAGGGAAGCTCCTACAATGAGCAGTTCTTC
>TRBV12-3/TRBV12-4|TRBJ2-1|few|NA
CASRGRGLF
TGTGCCAGCAGGGGGCGTGGGCTCTTC
>TRBV3-1|TRBJ2-3|few|NA
CASTRVYGDTQYF
TGTGCCAGCACCCGAGTCTATGGAGATACGCAGTATTTT
>TRBV4-1|TRBJ1-1|NA|NA
CASRGLSMNTEAFF
TGCGCCAGCAGGGGACTGTCGATGAACACTGAAGCTTTCTTT
>TRBV29-1|TRBJ2-6|NA|TRBD2
CSVVAGSGANVLTF
TGCAGCGTTGTAGCGGGGTCCGGGGCCAACGTCCTGACTTTC
>TRBV12-3/TRBV12-4|TRBJ2-1|few|TRBD2
CASSPWGTRINEQFF
TGTGCCAGCAGTCCATGGGGGACTAGAATCAATGAGCAGTTCTTC
>TRBV12-3/TRBV12-4|TRBJ2-1|NA|NA
CASRAPGSSYNEQFF
TGTGCCAGCAGGGCTCCGGGTAGCTCCTACAATGAGCAGTTCTTC
>TRBV7-9|TRBJ2-3|once|NA
CASRVTSTDTQYF
TGTGCCAGCAGAGTGACTAGCACAGATACGCAGTATTTT
>TRBV11-2|TRBJ2-5|few|NA
CATRGAETQYF
TGTGCCACCAGGGGGGCAGAGACCCAGTACTTC
>TRBV6-2/TRBV6-3|TRBJ2-1|NA|TRBD2
CASSYGAGVDEQFF
TGTGCCAGCAGTTACGGAGCGGGAGTCGATGAGCAGTTCTTC
>TRBV12-3/TRBV12-4|TRBJ1-1|NA|NA
CASQRGTPSFLNTEAFF
TGTGCCAGTCAGAGGGGGACACCTTCTTTCTTGAACACTGAAGCTTTCTTT
>TRBV6-5|TRBJ2-5|NA|NA
CASSYSPWETQYF
TGTGCCAGCAGTTACTCTCCCTGGGAGACCCAGTACTTC
>TRBV10-2|TRBJ2-1|NA|NA
CASSEPPQGASGNRKNEQFF
TGCGCCAGCAGTGAACCCCCGCAGGGGGCTAGCGGGAATCGTAAGAATGAGCAGTTCTTC
>TRBV7-2|TRBJ2-2|few|TRBD2
CASRLRTSVNTGELFF
TGTGCCAGCAGATTAAGGACTAGCGTTAACACCGGGGAGCTGTTTTTT
>TRBV20-1|TRBJ1-4|NA|TRBD1
CSARPGQGEEKLFF
TGCAGTGCTAGGCCGGGACAGGGGGAGGAAAAACTGTTTTTT
>TRBV20-1|TRBJ2-2|NA|TRBD2
CCARESGLGPNTGELFF
TGCTGTGCTAGAGAATCGGGACTAGGACCGAACACCGGGGAGCTGTTTTTT
>TRBV12-3/TRBV12-4|TRBJ2-3|NA|NA
CASSFRLGDGDTQYF
TGTGCCAGCAGTTTTCGGCTCGGGGATGGGGATACGCAGTATTTT
>TRBV20-1|TRBJ2-7|few|NA
CSASARSNSYEQYF
TGCAGTGCTAGTGCGAGGTCCAACTCCTACGAGCAGTACTTC
>TRBV12-3/TRBV12-4|TRBJ1-5|many|NA
CASSQETGLLTAQHF
TGTGCCAGCAGCCAAGAAACAGGGCTCTTGACGGCCCAGCATTTT
>TRBV5-1|TRBJ1-6|few|TRBD1
CASSLPGQGNSPLHF
TGCGCCAGCAGCTTGCCCGGACAGGGTAATTCACCCCTCCACTTT
>TRBV6-2/TRBV6-3|TRBJ1-1|few|TRBD1
CASSRGTVIGGETEAFF
TGTGCCAGCAGCCGCGGGACAGTCATCGGGGGGGAAACTGAAGCTTTCTTT
>TRBV5-6|TRBJ2-2|few|TRBD1
CASSLDRDRNTGELFF
TGTGCCAGCAGCTTGGACCGGGACAGGAACACCGGGGAGCTGTTTTTT
>TRBV5-1|TRBJ1-1|NA|NA
CASSSRDGMNTEAFF
TGCGCCAGCAGCTCCCGGGACGGCATGAACACTGAAGCTTTCTTT
>TRBV6-1|TRBJ2-6|NA|NA
CASRKQGSSGANVLTF
TGTGCCAGCAGAAAGCAGGGGAGCTCTGGGGCCAACGTCCTGACTTTC